Below, one T cell receptor beta chain is given with its context. Its specificity is not known. Random hexamers primed reverse transcription of about 0.5 to 1 ug RNA. TCRdb reprocessed the immunoSEQ multiplex PCR reads via MiXCR and lists one record per CDR3 protein. This table has a few hundred thousand distinct CDR3 sequences, approximately 90% appearing once. The entry originates in a study of CD8 T cells in Susac syndrome. Broader study findings: By the study's own acknowledgment, its TCR sequencing and HLA analysis included relatively few individuals.

The multiple sclerosis controls comprised treatment-naive patients whose relapsing-remitting disease was stable or active. The CDR3 consists of 14 residues. Between the trimmed V and J ends, which lost 0 bases and 5 bases, there was a span of 10 bases. Germline loops: CDR1 MNHEY, CDR2 SVGEGT. This rearrangement joins TRBV6-2 or TRBV6-3 to TRBJ1-1; unclear D gene. Sequences were obtained from CD4+ T cells from PBMCs. The clonotype originates from a human donor with multiple sclerosis. The CDR3 here is CASSYSGGRTEAFF. CDR3 nucleotides: TGTGCCAGCAGTTACTCAGGCGGTAGGACTGAAGCTTTCTTT.